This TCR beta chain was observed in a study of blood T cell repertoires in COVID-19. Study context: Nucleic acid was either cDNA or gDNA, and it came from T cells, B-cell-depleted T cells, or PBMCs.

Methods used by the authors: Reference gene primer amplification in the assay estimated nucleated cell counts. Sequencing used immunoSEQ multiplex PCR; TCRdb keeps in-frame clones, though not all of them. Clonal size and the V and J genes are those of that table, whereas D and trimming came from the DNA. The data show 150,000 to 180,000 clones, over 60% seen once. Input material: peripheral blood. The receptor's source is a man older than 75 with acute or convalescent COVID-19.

CDR3 DNA sequence: TGTGCCAGCAGTCTTACAGGGGGGGAGACCCAGTACTTC. It is translated as CASSLTGGETQYF. V gene TRBV6-5 combines with J gene TRBJ2-5; 8 bases line up with TRBD1. Germline CDR1 is MNHEY and CDR2 is SVGAGI. With 5 bases clipped from V and 5 bases from J, the junction kept 4 bases outside the gene matches. The CDR3 has 13 amino acids.